What follows are 21 T cell receptor beta chains derived from one specimen sequenced in a study of OX40 agonist ivuxolimab in advanced cancers. Produced via immunoSEQ multiplex PCR; TCRdb's table is partial and in-frame only. Altogether roughly 61,000 clones are present, 70% to 90% being singletons, with the ten largest covering about 2%. The sample here was CD4+ or CD8+ T cells sorted from blood, taken in a trial of the OX40 agonist ivuxolimab. Every receptor here comes from an adult with an advanced solid tumor such as melanoma, head and neck, liver or kidney cancer.

The chain has TRBV19 and TRBJ2-5; D perhaps matches TRBD2 (5 bases). Looked up from germline, CDR1 is LNHDA and CDR2 is SQIVND (reference sequence). This CDR3 is built from 16 residues. V was trimmed by 1 base and J by 5 bases, leaving 17 bases between them. In nucleotides, the CDR3 is TGTGCCAGTAGTATAGCCCTCAGCGTCGCGGGCGAGACCCAGTACTTC. Translating gives CASSIALSVAGETQYF. Looking up the rest from reference TRBV19 and TRBJ2-5 gives the full variable domain: DGGITQSPKYLFRKEGQNVTLSCEQNLNHDAMYWYRQDPGQGLRLIYYSQIVNDFQKGDIAEGYSVSREKKESFPLTVTSAQKNPTAFYLCASSIALSVAGETQYFGPGTRLLVL.

The count of this clone is one. The chain is built from TRBV7-2 and TRBJ2-4, with 9 positions matching TRBD1. V lost 1 base and J lost 1; bases outside the gene matches: 5. The germline V gene has CDR1 SGHTA and CDR2 FQGNSA. CDR3 size: 17 residues. The DNA of the CDR3 is TGTGCCAGCAGCTTAGTTGGGGGACAGGGTGCCAAAAACATTCAGTACTTC. Its translation is CASSLVGGQGAKNIQYF.

A few counts support this clone. V is TRBV9 and J is TRBJ1-2; possibly TRBD1 for D (5 bases). V was clipped by 4 bases and J by 5 bases, with 15 bases between them. In germline, CDR1 is SGDLS, CDR2 YYNGEE. The CDR3 totals 14 residues. In nucleotides, the CDR3 is TGTGCCAGCAGCCCAGAAGCCGGGGGGTATGGCTACACCTTC. Protein sequence: CASSPEAGGYGYTF. Together with reference TRBV9 and TRBJ1-2, the CDR3 gives the full variable domain: DSGVTQTPKHLITATGQRVTLRCSPRSGDLSVYWYQQSLDQGLQFLIQYYNGEERAKGNILERFSAQQFPDLHSELNLSSLELGDSALYFCASSPEAGGYGYTFGSGTRLTVV.

V usage is TRBV18 and J usage is TRBJ1-5; TRBD1 agrees at 7 bases. The CDR3 spans 15 residues. From germline, CDR1 is KGHSH and CDR2 LQKENI. The J segment lost 4 bases and the V segment lost 3 bases, leaving 6 bases of the junction unmatched. CDR3: CASSPGQVINQPQHF. The CDR3 DNA sequence: TGTGCCAGCTCACCTGGACAGGTTATTAATCAGCCCCAGCATTTT.

This clone has a handful of counts. The chain carries TRBV28 and TRBJ2-7, with TRBD2 identical over 8 bases. Germline-derived CDR1 and CDR2 are MDHEN and SYDVKM. Losses at the gene ends were 3 bases for V and 1 base for J; bases not matched to a gene: 14. CDR3 length: 18 residues. CDR3 nucleotide sequence: TGTGCCAGCAGTTTTCTCCTTCCCGGTAGCGGGGATTCCTACGAGCAGTACTTC. Translating gives CASSFLLPGSGDSYEQYF.

This clone has only one observation. J is TRBJ2-3 and V is TRBV6-1; D unresolved. Trimming cost V 8 bases and J 3 bases, with 15 bases left between them. The CDR3 has 14 residues. Germline V gene data show CDR1 as MNHNS and CDR2 as SASEGT. Here the CDR3 reads CASSLGSPTDTQYF. In DNA, the CDR3 is TGTGCCAGCTCTCTCGGGTCACCAACAGATACGCAGTATTTT.

This chain links TRBV12-5 with TRBJ2-1; D may be TRBD2 (7 bases). The CDR3 runs to 16 residues. Germline V CDR1 and CDR2: LGHNT, FRNRAP. With 1 base removed from V and 1 base from J, the gap between germline ends came to 11 bases. The DNA of the CDR3 is TGTGCTAGTGGTTTGGGAGCGGGACATTCCTACAATGAGCAGTTCTTC. Its protein product is CASGLGAGHSYNEQFF.

This chain joins TRBV5-6 and TRBJ1-5; TRBD1 is a possible D gene (5 bases). Germline V gene data show CDR1 as SGHDT and CDR2 as YYEEEE. The germline V and J ends were trimmed by 4 bases and 9 bases, with 11 bases remaining between them. The CDR3 contains 12 residues. CDR3 sequence: CASSLWGWPQHF. In DNA, the CDR3 is TGTGCCAGCAGCCTCTGGGGCTGGCCCCAGCATTTT.

This chain connects TRBV7-2 to TRBJ2-1; D is possibly TRBD2 (7 bases). Between the trimmed V and J ends, which lost 5 bases and 7 bases, there was a span of 24 bases. The CDR3 is made up of 17 amino acids. Germline V lookup: CDR1 SGHTA, CDR2 FQGNSA. CDR3 protein: CASSPGLRGRLGNEQFF. CDR3 nucleotides: TGTGCCAGCAGCCCAGGACTGCGGGGGCGCTTAGGGAATGAGCAGTTCTTC. Together with reference TRBV7-2 and TRBJ2-1, the CDR3 gives the full variable domain: GAGVSQSPSNKVTEKGKDVELRCDPISGHTALYWYRQSLGQGLEFLIYFQGNSAPDKSGLPSDRFSAERTGGSVSTLTIQRTQQEDSAVYLCASSPGLRGRLGNEQFFGPGTRLTVL.

This clone appeared a single time. V gene TRBV5-8 combines with J gene TRBJ2-7; D is possibly TRBD2 (5 bases). CDR1 and CDR2 from the germline V gene are SGHTS and YDEGEE. The length of the CDR3 is 15 residues. V was shortened by 2 bases and J by 0 bases, with 12 bases between the two germline ends. In nucleotides, the CDR3 is TGTGCCAGCAGCTTAGGACTCTTAAGCTCCTACGAGCAGTACTTC. Its protein is CASSLGLLSSYEQYF.

The chain combines TRBV7-2 with TRBJ2-1; D is ambiguous. The V end was cut by 0 bases, the J end by 0 bases, with 9 bases between. Germline values: CDR1 SGHTA, CDR2 FQGNSA. The length of the CDR3 is 16 residues. CDR3 in amino acids: CASSLASVSSYNEQFF. The CDR3 nucleotides are TGTGCCAGCAGCTTAGCGTCGGTTAGCTCCTACAATGAGCAGTTCTTC.

The CDR3 here is CASSLYPLTGELFF. DNA of the CDR3: TGTGCCAGCAGTTTATATCCGCTTACCGGGGAGCTGTTTTTT. V and J are TRBV27 and TRBJ2-2; D is unresolved. The V and J ends lost 1 base and 5 bases respectively, with 8 bases between them. The CDR3 sequence is 14 residues long. From germline, CDR1 is MNHEY and CDR2 SMNVEV (reference sequence).

V and J are TRBV6-5 and TRBJ2-7; no clear D gene. Trimming removed 2 bases from V and 0 bases from J, with 8 bases in between. CDR1 and CDR2 from the germline V gene are MNHEY and SVGAGI. CDR3 length equals 14 residues. DNA of the CDR3: TGTGCCAGCAGTTACCTTCAGAGCTCCTACGAGCAGTACTTC. Translating gives CASSYLQSSYEQYF.

V gene TRBV4-2 combines with J gene TRBJ1-3; D is ambiguous. Trimming took 0 bases from V and 2 from J, leaving 11 bases between them. In germline, CDR1 is LGHNA, CDR2 YNFKEQ. CDR3 size: 16 residues. The CDR3 spells CASSQDPVGTGNTIYF. CDR3 DNA: TGTGCCAGCAGCCAAGATCCCGTGGGGACTGGAAACACCATATATTTT.

This chain joins TRBV7-9 and TRBJ2-7; 13 nucleotides agree with TRBD2. From germline, CDR1 is SEHNR and CDR2 FQNEAQ (reference sequence). The length of the CDR3 is 15 residues. The V and J ends lost 0 bases and 6 bases, in that order; junction bases with no gene match: 2. The chain's CDR3 is CASSLALAGGREQYF. The CDR3 bases are TGTGCCAGCAGCTTAGCACTAGCGGGAGGGCGCGAGCAGTACTTC.

CDR3: CASSYGVGGYGYTF. CDR3 sequence (DNA): TGTGCCAGCAGTTATGGGGTGGGTGGGTATGGCTACACCTTC. The chain couples TRBV6-6 to TRBJ1-2; the D is unclear. The CDR3 loop spans 14 amino acids. V gave up 3 bases and J gave up 5 bases, with 13 bases separating them. Germline-derived CDR1 and CDR2 are MNHNY and SVGAGI (reference sequence).

This clone was detected once. The chain recombines TRBV5-1 with TRBJ1-2, with 8 bases that match TRBD1. CDR3 size: 15 residues. With V trimmed by 4 bases and J by 2 bases, 7 bases remained unmatched. Germline loops: CDR1 SGHRS, CDR2 YFSETQ. CDR3 bases: TGCGCCAGCAGCCCCGGGACAGGCCAAAACTATGGCTACACCTTC. Residues: CASSPGTGQNYGYTF.

The chain recombines TRBV30 with TRBJ1-3; the D gene is possibly TRBD1 (5 bases). The CDR3 is 12 amino acids. Germline CDR1 GTSNPN, CDR2 SVGIG (reference sequence). V lost 4 bases, J lost 4 bases, and 8 bases lay in between. CDR3 amino acids: CAWKGVGNTIYF. The CDR3, as DNA: TGTGCCTGGAAAGGGGTAGGAAACACCATATATTTT.

The chain has TRBV28 and TRBJ1-4; 10 bases are a match to TRBD1. The ends lost 6 bases at V and 5 bases at J; junction bases unmatched: 3. CDR1 and CDR2 (germline): MDHEN, SYDVKM. There are 14 residues in the CDR3. The CDR3 is CASSEDRGNEKLFF. CDR3 in DNA: TGTGCCAGCAGCGAGGACAGGGGGAATGAAAAACTGTTTTTT.

This chain connects TRBV28 to TRBJ2-5; no reliable D call. Germline V CDR1 and CDR2: MDHEN, SYDVKM. CDR3 length: 11 amino acids. Trimming left V 7 bases short and J 5 bases short, with 8 bases between. The CDR3 sequence: CASTLEETQYF. The DNA of the CDR3 is TGTGCCAGCACCTTAGAGGAGACCCAGTACTTC. The whole variable domain, remainder taken from reference TRBV28 and TRBJ2-5, is DVKVTQSSRYLVKRTGEKVFLECVQDMDHENMFWYRQDPGLGLRLIYFSYDVKMKEKGDIPEGYSVSREKKERFSLILESASTNQTSMYLCASTLEETQYFGPGTRLLVL.

To note about this clone: Sequence at one end of the junction differs from germline and may be a read error. The J gene is TRBJ2-7, the V gene TRBV7-2; 14 bases agree with TRBD2. Germline V gene data show CDR1 as SGHTA and CDR2 as FQGNSA. This CDR3 region has 14 residues. CDR3 nucleotides: TGTGCCAGCAGCTTAGGGACTAGCGGGGGGCTTTCGCGCTTC. This gives the protein CASSLGTSGGLSRF.